These 10 T cell receptor beta chains were sequenced from one sample in a study of low-dose radiotherapy and immunotherapy resistance in tumors. Both TCRalpha and TCRbeta chains were reverse transcribed with V-gene-specific primers. With a constant-region primer and a V-primer adapter, TCRs were subjected to roughly 20 PCR cycles of amplification. Using its own MiXCR run on the reads, TCRdb lists one record per CDR3 protein. The sample has roughly 9,500 distinct CDR3 sequences, roughly two thirds seen once; the top ten hold about 6.7%. All receptors come from a human donor with advanced metastatic prostate, ovarian, gallbladder or colorectal cancer (not recorded which). This table probably holds off-target reads from a library built for another chain.

The V gene is TRBV5-1, the J gene TRBJ2-2; maybe TRBD1 (6 bases). Germline values: CDR1 SGHRS, CDR2 YFSETQ. The CDR3 contains 12 residues. V shed 2 bases and J shed 10 bases, with 9 bases lying between them. CDR3: CASSFGQSELFF. The CDR3 DNA follows: TGCGCCAGCAGCTTCGGACAGTCGGAGCTGTTTTTT.

This clonotype was seen a handful of times. J is TRBJ2-3 and V is TRBV2; a weak D match, TRBD2 (6 bases). The CDR3 runs to 15 residues. Germline V lookup: CDR1 SNHLY, CDR2 FYNNEI. The V end was cut by 1 base, the J end by 2 bases, with 10 bases between. CDR3 sequence: CASSEVGGDTDTQYF. The CDR3 DNA is TGTGCCAGCAGTGAAGTAGGAGGGGACACAGATACGCAGTATTTT.

In this sample, this clonotype turned up once. The germline gene is not matched at one end of the junction; a read error may be the cause. The V call is TRBV5-1, the J call TRBJ2-2; either TRBD1 or TRBD2 may supply D (5 bases each). The V gene's germline CDR1 is SGHRS and CDR2 YFSETQ. This CDR3 spans 16 amino acids. CDR3 in amino acids: CASSGPLGVNTGERFF. CDR3 bases: TGCGCCAGCAGCGGACCGCTGGGGGTGAACACCGGGGAGCGGTTTTTT.

The V gene is TRBV18, the J gene TRBJ1-2; maybe TRBD1 (5 bases). This CDR3 region has 15 residues. Germline V gene sequence: CDR1 KGHSH, CDR2 LQKENI. The V and J ends lost 3 bases and 0 bases respectively, with 11 bases between them. CDR3 residues: CASSPNRDPNYGYTF. Here the CDR3 DNA reads TGTGCCAGCTCACCTAACCGGGACCCTAACTATGGCTACACCTTC.

The V and J genes are TRBV7-9 and TRBJ2-1; the D gene is possibly TRBD2 (5 bases). Germline V lookup: CDR1 SEHNR, CDR2 FQNEAQ (reference sequence). The ends were cut back, 5 bases at V and 10 bases at J, with 15 bases in the middle. The CDR3 has 13 residues. CDR3 residues: CASSRPGMGEQFF. The CDR3, as DNA: TGTGCCAGCAGCCGACCGGGGATGGGAGAGCAGTTCTTC. Full variable domain (outside the CDR3, taken from reference TRBV7-9 and TRBJ2-1): DTGVSQNPRHKITKRGQNVTFRCDPISEHNRLYWYRQTLGQGPEFLTYFQNEAQLEKSRLLSDRFSAERPKGSFSTLEIQRTEQGDSAMYLCASSRPGMGEQFFGPGTRLTVL.

The table lists this clonotype with a count of one. The rearrangement uses TRBV7-2 and TRBJ1-1; D is possibly TRBD1 (6 bases). Germline CDR1 and CDR2: SGHTA and FQGNSA. This CDR3 contains 16 residues. V shed 5 bases and J shed 1 base, with 17 bases lying between them. The CDR3 region is CASSPGYGGGNTEAFF. CDR3 DNA: TGTGCCAGCAGCCCAGGGTACGGGGGCGGGAACACTGAAGCTTTCTTT.

There are a few counts of this clonotype. The gene calls are TRBV11-2 and TRBJ2-3; D is ambiguous. This CDR3 region has 12 residues. The V gene lost 4 bases and the J gene lost 6 bases, with 8 bases spanning the gap. CDR1 and CDR2 from the germline V gene are SGHAT and FQNNGV. CDR3 in DNA: TGTGCCAGCAGCTCGGAAGGGGATACGCAGTATTTT. Encoded protein: CASSSEGDTQYF.

By sample share, this clonotype is medium-sized (0.01 to 0.1%). V is TRBV5-4 and J is TRBJ2-6; a possible D gene is TRBD1 (6 bases). The CDR3 is 15 amino acids. The germline gives CDR1 SGHNT, CDR2 YYREEE (reference sequence). V dropped 4 bases and J dropped 1 base, with 9 bases sitting between them. The CDR3: CASSRQASGANVLTF. Here the CDR3 DNA reads TGTGCCAGCAGCCGACAGGCATCTGGGGCCAACGTCCTGACTTTC.

This clonotype was picked up a small number of times. The chain joins TRBV12-3 or TRBV12-4 to TRBJ1-1; the D is unclear. The CDR3 is 14 amino acids. Trimming cost V 3 bases and J 0 bases, with 8 bases left between them. The CDR3 DNA follows: TGTGCCAGCAGTTTGGGCAGCCTGAACACTGAAGCTTTCTTT. Translation: CASSLGSLNTEAFF.

CDR3 DNA: TGTGCCAGCAGTTCGGACAGGTCGGGGAATGCTGAAGCTTTCTTT. It yields the protein CASSSDRSGNAEAFF. The V call is TRBV12-3 or TRBV12-4, the J call TRBJ1-1; 7 bases match TRBD1. The CDR3 has 15 amino acids. Trimming cost V 4 bases and J 6 bases; bases outside gene matches: 11.